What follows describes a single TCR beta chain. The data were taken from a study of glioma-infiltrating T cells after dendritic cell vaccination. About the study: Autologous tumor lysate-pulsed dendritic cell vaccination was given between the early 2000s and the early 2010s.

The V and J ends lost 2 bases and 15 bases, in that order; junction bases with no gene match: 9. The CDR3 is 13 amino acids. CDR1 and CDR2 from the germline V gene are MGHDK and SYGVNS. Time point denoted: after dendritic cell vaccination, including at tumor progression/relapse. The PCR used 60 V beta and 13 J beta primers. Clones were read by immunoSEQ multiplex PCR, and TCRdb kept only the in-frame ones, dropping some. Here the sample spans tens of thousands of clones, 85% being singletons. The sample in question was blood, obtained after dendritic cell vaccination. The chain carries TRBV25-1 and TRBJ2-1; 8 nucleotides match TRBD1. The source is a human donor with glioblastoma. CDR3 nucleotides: TGTGCCAGCAGTGAAGCCGGACAGGGTTGGGGGTTCTTC. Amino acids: CASSEAGQGWGFF.